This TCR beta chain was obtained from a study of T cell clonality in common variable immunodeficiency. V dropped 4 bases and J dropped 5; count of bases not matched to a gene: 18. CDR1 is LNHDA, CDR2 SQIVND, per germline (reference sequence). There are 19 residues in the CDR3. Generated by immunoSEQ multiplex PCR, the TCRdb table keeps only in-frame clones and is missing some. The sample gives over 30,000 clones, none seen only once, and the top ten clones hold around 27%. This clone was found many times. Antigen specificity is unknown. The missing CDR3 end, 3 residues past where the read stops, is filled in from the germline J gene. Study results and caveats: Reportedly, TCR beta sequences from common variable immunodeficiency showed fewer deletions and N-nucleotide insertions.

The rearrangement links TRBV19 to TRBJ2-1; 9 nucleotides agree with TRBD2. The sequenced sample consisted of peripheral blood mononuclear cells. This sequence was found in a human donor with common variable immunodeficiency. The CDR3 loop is CASSTPGGSGRSSHNEQFF. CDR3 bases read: TGTGCCAGTAGTACCCCCGGTGGTAGCGGGAGATCTAGCCACAATGAG.